The T cell receptor beta chain described here comes from a study of identical twins listed by TCRdb under 2016. Regarding the study in general: To test whether fetal clonotypes persist, this study deep-sequenced TCR alpha and beta repertoires from monozygotic twins, from unrelated adults of various ages, and from cord blood. To rule out contamination, replicate twin experiments were performed at different times with different library preparation protocols. Results the study describes overall, beyond this receptor: Because the same donors could not be followed over many years, the conclusions depended on cross-sectional statistical analysis. In monozygotic twins, recombination models systematically underestimated out-of-frame TCR alpha sharing, but the models matched the sharing seen between unrelated individuals. Zero-insertion analyses could be partly confounded by invariant T cells such as MAIT and iNKT, though diverse VJ usage argued against such confounding for most clonotypes. Fewer insertions were carried by abundant cord blood beta clonotypes, a similar but weaker trend appeared in young adult naive repertoires, and no such trend appeared in memory repertoires. Compared with coincidental sharing between unrelated individuals, out-of-frame TCR alpha sequences shared between twins showed an excess of sequences with low generation probability. In beta out-of-frame sequences, excess twin sharing was weaker, because having fewer shared sequences lowered the signal-to-noise ratio.

Trimming leaves V shorter by 10 bases and J shorter by 5 bases, with the junction holding 10 bases beyond the gene matches. The CDR3 has 13 amino acids, counting the end cysteine and phenylalanine. CDR3 DNA only is kept here, 39 bases in frame from base 1. The germline V gene encodes CDR1 MNHEY and CDR2 SMNVEV (reference sequence). This clonotype occurred many times. The specificity of this receptor is unknown. Base qualities are not at hand, and no much larger clone is one base apart. Preparation of the library involved 5' RACE. This sample was sequenced with an Illumina HiSeq 2000. A universal primer binding site was introduced by template switching, and a unique molecular identifier was present in the final cDNA, enabling accurate counting of TCR cDNA molecules. Specific primers in the conserved constant-segment region were used to synthesize first-strand cDNA for the TCR alpha and beta chains. Each cDNA library was double barcoded, with a SMART-Mk sample barcode plus Illumina barcodes, to control for contamination. Two successive PCR steps introduced TruSeq adapter sequences along with Illumina sample barcodes. The TCR alpha and beta cDNA libraries were sequenced on the Illumina HiSeq platform using custom primers. The original pipeline was this. MiGEC processed the raw reads to extract unique molecular identifiers, while MiXCR was used to determine the CDR3 positions. For each individual, recombination models were inferred using an EM algorithm with the repgenHMM and IGoR tools. The tcR package in R was used for shared clonotype analysis, with sharing normalized by the product of cloneset sizes. To study raw recombination without the effects of thymic and clonal selection, out-of-frame nonproductive sequences were analyzed. The public reads were run again by TCRdb, first through fastp at Q25 and then through MiXCR, and only productive beta chains were kept. Identical CDR3 proteins give one entry, which carries the most common genes and DNA. The authors' filters were not applied to this entry. The sample data list about 500,000 distinct CDR3 sequences, and roughly an eighth of these were observed just once. More than 0.8% of the sample is in the top ten clones.

Every donor in the study was a healthy Caucasian. Three pairs of female monozygotic twins, all aged about 18 to 30 years, were included in the twin cohort. Positive isolation kits from Invitrogen were used to isolate the CD4+ and CD8+ T cell populations. This same sample was also taken into another study, of yellow fever vaccine responses in identical twins. The second study also describes: The authors reported that the T cell response to vaccination in identical twins appeared partly convergent and partly personalized. In the study, vaccine-responding T cell clones were precisely tracked in identical twins.

Sequenced: CD4+ T cells sorted from blood. The chain joins TRBV27 to TRBJ2-7; TRBD2 fits 8 bases in the junction. The clonotype originates from a woman younger than 35 in good health. This receptor carries the CDR3 CATTGTRFNEQYF. The DNA is as follows: TGTGCCACCACCGGGACTAGGTTCAACGAGCAGTACTTC.